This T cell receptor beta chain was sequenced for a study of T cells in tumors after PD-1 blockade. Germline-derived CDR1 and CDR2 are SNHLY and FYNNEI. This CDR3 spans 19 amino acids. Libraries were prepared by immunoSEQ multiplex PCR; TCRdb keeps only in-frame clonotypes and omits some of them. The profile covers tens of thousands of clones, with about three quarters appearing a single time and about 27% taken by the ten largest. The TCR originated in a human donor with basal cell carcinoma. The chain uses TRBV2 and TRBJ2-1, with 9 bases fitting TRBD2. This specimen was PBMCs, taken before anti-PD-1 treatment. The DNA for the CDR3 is TGTCCCACCAGTTACGGGGGGGCGCGGGAGGGGAGCTCCTACAATGAGCAGTTCTTC. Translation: CPTSYGGAREGSSYNEQFF.